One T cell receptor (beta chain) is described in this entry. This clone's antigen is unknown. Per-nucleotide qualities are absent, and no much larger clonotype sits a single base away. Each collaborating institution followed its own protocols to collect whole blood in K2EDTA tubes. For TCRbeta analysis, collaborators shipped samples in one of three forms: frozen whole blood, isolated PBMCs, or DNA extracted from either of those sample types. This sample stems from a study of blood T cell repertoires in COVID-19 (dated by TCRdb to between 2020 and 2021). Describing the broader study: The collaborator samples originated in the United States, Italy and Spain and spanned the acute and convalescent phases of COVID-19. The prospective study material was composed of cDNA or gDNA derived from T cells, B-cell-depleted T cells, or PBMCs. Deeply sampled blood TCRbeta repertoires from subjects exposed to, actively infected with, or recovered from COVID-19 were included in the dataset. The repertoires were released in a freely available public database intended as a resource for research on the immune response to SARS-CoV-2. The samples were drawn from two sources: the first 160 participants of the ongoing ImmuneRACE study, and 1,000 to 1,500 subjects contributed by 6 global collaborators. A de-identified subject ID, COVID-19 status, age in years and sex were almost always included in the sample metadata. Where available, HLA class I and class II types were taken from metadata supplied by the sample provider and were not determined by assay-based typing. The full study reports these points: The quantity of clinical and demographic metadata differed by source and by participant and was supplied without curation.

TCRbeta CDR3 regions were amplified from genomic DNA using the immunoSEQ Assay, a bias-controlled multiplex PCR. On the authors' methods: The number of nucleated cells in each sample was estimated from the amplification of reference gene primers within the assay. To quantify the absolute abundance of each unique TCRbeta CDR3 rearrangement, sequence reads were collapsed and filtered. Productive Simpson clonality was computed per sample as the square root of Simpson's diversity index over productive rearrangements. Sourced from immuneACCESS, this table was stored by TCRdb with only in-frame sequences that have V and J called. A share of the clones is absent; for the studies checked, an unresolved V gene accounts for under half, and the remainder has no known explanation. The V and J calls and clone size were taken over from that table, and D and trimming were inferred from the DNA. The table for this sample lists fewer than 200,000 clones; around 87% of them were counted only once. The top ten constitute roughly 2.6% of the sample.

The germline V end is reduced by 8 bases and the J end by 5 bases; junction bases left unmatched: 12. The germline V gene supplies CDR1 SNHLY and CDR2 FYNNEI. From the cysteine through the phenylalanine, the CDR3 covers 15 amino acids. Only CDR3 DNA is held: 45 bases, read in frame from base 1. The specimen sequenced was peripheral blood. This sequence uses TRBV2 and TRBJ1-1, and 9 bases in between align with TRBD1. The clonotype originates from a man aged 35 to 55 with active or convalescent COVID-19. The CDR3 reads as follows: CASSIKQGARTEAFF. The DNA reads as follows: TGTGCCAGCTCGATCAAACAGGGGGCTAGGACTGAAGCTTTCTTT.